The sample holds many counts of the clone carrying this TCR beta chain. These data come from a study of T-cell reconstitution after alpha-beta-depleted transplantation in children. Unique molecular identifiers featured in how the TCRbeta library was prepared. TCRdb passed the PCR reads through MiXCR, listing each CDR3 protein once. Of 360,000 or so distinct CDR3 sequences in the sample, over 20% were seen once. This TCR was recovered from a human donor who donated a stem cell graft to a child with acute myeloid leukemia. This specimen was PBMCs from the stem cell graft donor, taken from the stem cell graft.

For the CDR3, the DNA is TGCAGCGTTGGTCGACCCAAGGCGGGTGAGACCCAGTACTTC. Its protein product is CSVGRPKAGETQYF. V usage is TRBV29-1 and J usage is TRBJ2-5; D possibly corresponds to TRBD2 (5 bases). Trimming removed 4 bases from V and 5 bases from J, with 17 bases in between. This CDR3 contains 14 residues. Germline CDR1 is SQVTM and CDR2 is ANQGSEA.